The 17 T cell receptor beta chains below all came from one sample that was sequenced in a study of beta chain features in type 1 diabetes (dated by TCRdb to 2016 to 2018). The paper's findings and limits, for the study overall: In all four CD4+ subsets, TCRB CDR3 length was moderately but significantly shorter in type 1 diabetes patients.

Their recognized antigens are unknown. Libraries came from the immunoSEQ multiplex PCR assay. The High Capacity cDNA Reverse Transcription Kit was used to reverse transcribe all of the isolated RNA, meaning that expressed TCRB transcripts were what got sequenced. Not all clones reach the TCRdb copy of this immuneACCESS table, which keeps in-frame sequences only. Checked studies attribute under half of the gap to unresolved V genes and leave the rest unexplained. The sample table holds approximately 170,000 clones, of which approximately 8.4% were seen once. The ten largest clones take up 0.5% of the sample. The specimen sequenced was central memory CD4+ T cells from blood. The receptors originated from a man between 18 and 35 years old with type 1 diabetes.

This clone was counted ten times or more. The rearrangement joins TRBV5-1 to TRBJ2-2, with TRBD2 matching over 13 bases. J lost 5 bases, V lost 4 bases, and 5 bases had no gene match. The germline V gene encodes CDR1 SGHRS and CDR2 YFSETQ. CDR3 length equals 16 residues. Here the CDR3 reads CASSPGTSGTTGELFF. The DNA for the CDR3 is TGCGCCAGCAGCCCCGGGACTAGCGGGACGACCGGGGAGCTGTTTTTT.

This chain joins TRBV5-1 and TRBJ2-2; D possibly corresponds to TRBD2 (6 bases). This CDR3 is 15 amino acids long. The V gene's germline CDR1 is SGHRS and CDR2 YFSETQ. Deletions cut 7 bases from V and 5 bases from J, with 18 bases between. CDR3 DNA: TGCGCCAGCTACCCCGTAAGCGGGCTTACCGGGGAGCTGTTTTTT. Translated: CASYPVSGLTGELFF.

CDR3 in amino acids: CASSVRANTGELFF. CDR3 bases: TGTGCCAGCAGCGTACGGGCGAACACCGGGGAGCTGTTTTTT. The rearrangement uses TRBV9 and TRBJ2-2, with no clear D. The germline V gene has CDR1 SGDLS and CDR2 YYNGEE. The CDR3 loop spans 14 amino acids. V gave up 1 base and J gave up 0 bases, with 4 bases separating them.

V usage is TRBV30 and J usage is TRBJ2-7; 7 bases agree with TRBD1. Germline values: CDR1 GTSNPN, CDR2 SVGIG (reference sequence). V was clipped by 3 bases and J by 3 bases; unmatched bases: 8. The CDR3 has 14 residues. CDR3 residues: CAWRGGRGIYEQYF. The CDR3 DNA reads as TGTGCCTGGAGGGGCGGCAGGGGGATCTACGAGCAGTACTTC.

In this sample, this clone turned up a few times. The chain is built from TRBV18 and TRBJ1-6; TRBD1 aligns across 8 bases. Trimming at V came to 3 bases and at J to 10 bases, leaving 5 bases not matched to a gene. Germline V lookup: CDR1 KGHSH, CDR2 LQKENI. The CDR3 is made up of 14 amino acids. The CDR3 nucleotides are TGTGCCAGCTCACCGACAGGGGAGCACTCACCCCTCCACTTT. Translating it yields CASSPTGEHSPLHF.

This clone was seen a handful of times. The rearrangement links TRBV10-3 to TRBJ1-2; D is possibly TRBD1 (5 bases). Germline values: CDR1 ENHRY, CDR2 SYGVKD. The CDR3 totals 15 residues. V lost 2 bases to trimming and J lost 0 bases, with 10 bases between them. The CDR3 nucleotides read TGTGCCATCAGTGAGGTCGACAGAGCTAACTATGGCTACACCTTC. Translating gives CAISEVDRANYGYTF.

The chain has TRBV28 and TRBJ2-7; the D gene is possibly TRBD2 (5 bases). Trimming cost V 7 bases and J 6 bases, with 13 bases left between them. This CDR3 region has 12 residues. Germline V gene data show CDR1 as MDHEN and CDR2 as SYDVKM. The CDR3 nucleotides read TGTGCCAGCACCCCCGGGGTTAGCGAGCAGTACTTC. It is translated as CASTPGVSEQYF.

The CDR3 sequence: CATSRDVGTSGGAAYF. Written as DNA, the CDR3 is TGTGCCACCAGCAGAGACGTCGGGACTAGCGGGGGGGCCGCGTACTTC. The V call is TRBV15, the J call TRBJ2-7; 16 nucleotides agree with TRBD2. Germline assignment: CDR1 LNHNV and CDR2 YYDKDF (reference sequence). The CDR3 length is 16 residues. J gave up 12 bases and V 0 bases, and 8 bases lay outside the gene matches.

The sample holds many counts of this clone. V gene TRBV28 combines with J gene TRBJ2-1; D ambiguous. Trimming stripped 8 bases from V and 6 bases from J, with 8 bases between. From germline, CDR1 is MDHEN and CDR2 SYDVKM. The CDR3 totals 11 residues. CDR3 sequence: CASYDSNEQFF. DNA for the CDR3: TGTGCCAGCTACGACTCCAATGAGCAGTTCTTC. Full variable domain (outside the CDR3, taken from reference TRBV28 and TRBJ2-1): DVKVTQSSRYLVKRTGEKVFLECVQDMDHENMFWYRQDPGLGLRLIYFSYDVKMKEKGDIPEGYSVSREKKERFSLILESASTNQTSMYLCASYDSNEQFFGPGTRLTVL.

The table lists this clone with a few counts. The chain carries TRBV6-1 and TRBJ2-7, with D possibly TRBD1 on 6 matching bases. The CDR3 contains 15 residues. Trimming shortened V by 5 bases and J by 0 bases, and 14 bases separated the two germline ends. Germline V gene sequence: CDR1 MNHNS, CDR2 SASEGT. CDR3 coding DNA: TGTGCCAGCAGTTTTGAGCCGACAGGCTCCTACGAGCAGTACTTC. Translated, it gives CASSFEPTGSYEQYF.

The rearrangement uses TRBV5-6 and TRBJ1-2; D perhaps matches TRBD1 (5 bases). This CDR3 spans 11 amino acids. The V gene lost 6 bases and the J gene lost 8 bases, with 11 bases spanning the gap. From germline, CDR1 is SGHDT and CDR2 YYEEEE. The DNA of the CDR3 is TGTGCCAGCACCGGCAGGGCGGGCTACACCTTC. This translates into CASTGRAGYTF.

CDR3 region: CASSLGVTRGLETQYF. The CDR3 bases are TGTGCCAGCAGCTTGGGGGTTACCAGGGGGCTAGAGACCCAGTACTTC. The genes are TRBV5-6 and TRBJ2-5, with 8 nucleotides matching TRBD1. Germline V gene lookup returns CDR1 SGHDT and CDR2 YYEEEE. The V and J ends lost 0 bases and 4 bases, in that order; junction bases with no gene match: 8. The CDR3 is 16 amino acids.

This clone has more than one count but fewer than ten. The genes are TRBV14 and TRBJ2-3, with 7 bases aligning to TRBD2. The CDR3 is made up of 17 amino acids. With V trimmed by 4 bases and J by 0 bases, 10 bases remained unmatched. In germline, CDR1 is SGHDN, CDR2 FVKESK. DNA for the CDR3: TGTGCCAGCAGCCGAAGACTAGCCCGATCTAGCACAGATACGCAGTATTTT. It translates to CASSRRLARSSTDTQYF.

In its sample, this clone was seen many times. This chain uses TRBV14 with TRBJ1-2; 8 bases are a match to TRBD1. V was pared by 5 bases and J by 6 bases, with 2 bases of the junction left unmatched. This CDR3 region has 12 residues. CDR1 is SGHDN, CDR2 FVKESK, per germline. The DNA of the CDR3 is TGTGCCAGCAGCAACAGGGGGGATGGCTACACCTTC. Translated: CASSNRGDGYTF.

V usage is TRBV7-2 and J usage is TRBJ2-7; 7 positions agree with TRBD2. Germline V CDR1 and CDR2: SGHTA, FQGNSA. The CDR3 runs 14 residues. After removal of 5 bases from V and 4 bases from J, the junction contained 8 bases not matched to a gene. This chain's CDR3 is CASSPERGGYEQYF. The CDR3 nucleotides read TGTGCCAGCAGCCCCGAGCGGGGTGGGTACGAGCAGTACTTC.

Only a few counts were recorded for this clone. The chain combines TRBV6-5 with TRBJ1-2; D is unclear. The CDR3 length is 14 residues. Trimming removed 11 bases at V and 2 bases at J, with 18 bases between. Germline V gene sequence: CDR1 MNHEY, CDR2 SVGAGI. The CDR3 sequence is CASQPWNGNYGYTF. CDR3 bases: TGTGCCTCTCAACCGTGGAACGGGAACTATGGCTACACCTTC.

This chain's CDR3 is CASSLGTHARETQYF. CDR3 in DNA: TGCGCCAGCAGCTTGGGGACTCACGCGCGAGAGACCCAGTACTTC. J is TRBJ2-5 and V is TRBV5-1, with TRBD2 as a possible D gene (5 bases). Looked up from germline, CDR1 is SGHRS and CDR2 is YFSETQ. V was shortened by 0 bases and J by 4 bases, with 13 bases between the two germline ends. The CDR3 runs 15 residues.